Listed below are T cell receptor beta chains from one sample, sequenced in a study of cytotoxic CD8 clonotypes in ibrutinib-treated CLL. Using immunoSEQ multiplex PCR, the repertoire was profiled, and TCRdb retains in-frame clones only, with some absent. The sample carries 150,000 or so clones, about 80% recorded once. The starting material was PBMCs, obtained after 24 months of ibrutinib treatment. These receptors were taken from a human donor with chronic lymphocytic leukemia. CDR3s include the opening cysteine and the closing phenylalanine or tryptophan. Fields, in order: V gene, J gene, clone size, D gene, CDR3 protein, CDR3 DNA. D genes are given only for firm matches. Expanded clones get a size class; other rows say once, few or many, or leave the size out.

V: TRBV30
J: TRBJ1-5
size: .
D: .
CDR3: CAWSIDSNQPQHF
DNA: TGTGCCTGGAGTATCGATAGCAATCAGCCCCAGCATTTT

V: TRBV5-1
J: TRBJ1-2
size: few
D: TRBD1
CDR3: CASRFGQAGGYTF
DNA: TGCGCCAGCAGATTTGGACAGGCGGGCGGCTACACCTTC

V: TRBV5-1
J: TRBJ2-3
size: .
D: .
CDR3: CASSFGAPETDTQYF
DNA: TGCGCCAGCAGCTTTGGTGCTCCAGAAACAGATACGCAGTATTTT

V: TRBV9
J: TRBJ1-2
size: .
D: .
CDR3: CASSVSSLGTDYGYTF
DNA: TGTGCCAGCAGCGTATCTTCTCTCGGGACGGACTATGGCTACACCTTC

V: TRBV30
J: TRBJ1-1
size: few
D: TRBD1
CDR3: CAWKFGTVPNTEAFF
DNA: TGTGCCTGGAAATTTGGGACAGTCCCGAACACTGAAGCTTTCTTT

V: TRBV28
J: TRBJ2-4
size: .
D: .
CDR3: CASSQAGHIAKNIQYF
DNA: TGTGCCAGCAGCCAAGCGGGACATATAGCCAAAAACATTCAGTACTTC

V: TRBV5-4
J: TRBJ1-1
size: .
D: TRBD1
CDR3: CASSQAGTGGSAAFF
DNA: TGTGCCAGCAGCCAAGCCGGGACAGGGGGCTCTGCCGCTTTCTTT

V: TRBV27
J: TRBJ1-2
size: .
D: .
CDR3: CASSLSLNIAWTF
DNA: TGTGCCAGCAGCCTCTCCCTCAATATCGCGTGGACCTTC

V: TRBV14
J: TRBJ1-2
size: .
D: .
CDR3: CASSSRGDYGYTF
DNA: TGTGCCAGCAGCTCCAGGGGAGACTATGGCTACACCTTC

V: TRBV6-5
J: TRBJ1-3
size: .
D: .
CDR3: CASSYWGAKSGNTIYF
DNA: TGTGCCAGCAGTTACTGGGGGGCTAAGTCTGGAAACACCATATATTTT

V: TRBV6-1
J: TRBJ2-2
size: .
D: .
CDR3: CASRPDGTGELFF
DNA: TGTGCCAGCAGGCCGGACGGGACCGGGGAGCTGTTTTTT

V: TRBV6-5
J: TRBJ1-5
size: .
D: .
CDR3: CASSYSGVHQPQHF
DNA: TGTGCCAGCAGTTACTCGGGGGTCCATCAGCCCCAGCATTTT

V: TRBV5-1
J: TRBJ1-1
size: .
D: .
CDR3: CASSWTGGPGEAFF
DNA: TGCGCCAGCAGCTGGACCGGTGGGCCGGGGGAAGCTTTCTTT

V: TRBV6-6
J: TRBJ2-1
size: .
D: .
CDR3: CASSSLVYNEQFF
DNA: TGTGCCAGCAGTTCACTAGTATACAATGAGCAGTTCTTC

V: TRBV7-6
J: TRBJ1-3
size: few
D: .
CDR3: CASSPNQGKGNTIYF
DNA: TGTGCCAGCAGCCCGAATCAGGGTAAAGGAAACACCATATATTTT

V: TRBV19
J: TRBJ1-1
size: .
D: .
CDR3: CASEGLGGGAFF
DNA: TGTGCCAGCGAGGGGCTCGGGGGAGGTGCTTTCTTT

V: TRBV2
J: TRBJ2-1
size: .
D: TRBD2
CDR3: CATNQAGGGGSEQFF
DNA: TGTGCCACCAACCAGGCGGGAGGAGGGGGATCTGAGCAGTTCTTC

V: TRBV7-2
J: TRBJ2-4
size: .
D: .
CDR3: CASSSLDIQYF
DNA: TGTGCCAGCAGCTCCCTGGACATTCAGTACTTC

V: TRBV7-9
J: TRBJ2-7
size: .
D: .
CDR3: CASSFGTHYEQYF
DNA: TGTGCCAGCAGCTTTGGCACCCACTACGAGCAGTACTTC

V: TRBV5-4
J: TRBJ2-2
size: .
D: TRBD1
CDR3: CASSSGTENTGELFF
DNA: TGTGCCAGCAGCTCTGGGACAGAGAACACCGGGGAGCTGTTTTTT

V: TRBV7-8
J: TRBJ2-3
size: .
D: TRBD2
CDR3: CASSLAGVFGGLAGVTDTQYF
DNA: TGTGCCAGCAGCTTAGCGGGGGTCTTCGGGGGCCTAGCGGGAGTAACAGATACGCAGTATTTT

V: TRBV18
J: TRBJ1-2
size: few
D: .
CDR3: CASSSKGYTF
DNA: TGTGCCAGCTCCTCGAAGGGGTACACCTTC

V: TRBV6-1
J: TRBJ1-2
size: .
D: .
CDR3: CASSEVQSYGYTF
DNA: TGTGCCAGCAGTGAAGTACAGTCCTATGGCTACACCTTC

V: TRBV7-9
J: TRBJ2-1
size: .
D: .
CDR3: CASSNSPRGRGDEQFF
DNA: TGTGCCAGCAGCAACTCCCCACGGGGGCGGGGAGATGAGCAGTTCTTC

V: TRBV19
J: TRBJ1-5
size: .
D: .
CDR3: CASSPHRTGGNQPQHF
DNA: TGTGCCAGTAGTCCTCATCGGACGGGAGGCAATCAGCCCCAGCATTTT

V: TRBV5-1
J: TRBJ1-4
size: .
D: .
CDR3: CASSPRTEFEKLFF
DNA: TGCGCCAGCAGCCCAAGGACGGAATTTGAAAAACTGTTTTTT

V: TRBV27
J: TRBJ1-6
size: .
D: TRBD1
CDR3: CASIKSSGTGRNSPLHF
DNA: TGTGCCAGCATCAAATCATCCGGGACAGGGAGGAATTCACCCCTCCACTTT

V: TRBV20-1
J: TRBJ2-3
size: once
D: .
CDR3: CSASGTDTQYF
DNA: TGCAGTGCTTCTGGCACAGATACGCAGTATTTT

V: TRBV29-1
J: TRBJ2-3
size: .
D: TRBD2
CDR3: CSVQSTSADTQYF
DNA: TGCAGCGTTCAGAGTACTAGCGCAGATACGCAGTATTTT

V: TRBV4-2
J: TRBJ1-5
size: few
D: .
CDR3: CASSQGDYSNQPQHF
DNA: TGTGCCAGCAGCCAAGGGGACTATAGCAATCAGCCCCAGCATTTT

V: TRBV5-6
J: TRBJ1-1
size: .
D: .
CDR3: CASNLGGGLRNTEAFF
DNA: TGTGCCAGCAACTTGGGAGGAGGGCTTCGAAACACTGAAGCTTTCTTT

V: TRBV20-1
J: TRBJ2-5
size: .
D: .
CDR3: CSVGVGETQYF
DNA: TGCAGTGTGGGCGTCGGGGAGACCCAGTACTTC

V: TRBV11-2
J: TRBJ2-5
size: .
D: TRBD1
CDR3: CASSHPGQDKQETQYF
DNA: TGTGCCAGCAGCCATCCGGGACAGGACAAACAAGAGACCCAGTACTTC

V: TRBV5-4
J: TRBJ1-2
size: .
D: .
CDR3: CASNIGGEDYGYTF
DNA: TGTGCCAGCAACATCGGGGGGGAGGACTATGGCTACACCTTC

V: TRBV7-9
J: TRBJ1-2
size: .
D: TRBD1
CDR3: CASSSLPTGEGYTF
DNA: TGTGCCAGCAGCTCCCTACCCACAGGGGAAGGATACACCTTC

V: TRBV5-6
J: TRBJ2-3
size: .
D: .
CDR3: CASSLLGTDTQYF
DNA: TGTGCCAGCAGCTTGCTCGGCACAGATACGCAGTATTTT

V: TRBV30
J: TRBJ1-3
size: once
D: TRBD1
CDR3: CAWRPRLGGDSGNTIYF
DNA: TGTGCCTGGAGACCCCGGCTAGGGGGCGATTCTGGAAACACCATATATTTT

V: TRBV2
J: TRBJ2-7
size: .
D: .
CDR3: CASSVTVTGYEQYF
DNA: TGTGCCAGCAGTGTAACAGTTACTGGGTACGAGCAGTACTTC

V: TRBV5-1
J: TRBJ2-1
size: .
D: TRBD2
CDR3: CASSLVASGYNEQFF
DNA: TGCGCCAGCAGCTTGGTGGCTAGCGGTTACAATGAGCAGTTCTTC

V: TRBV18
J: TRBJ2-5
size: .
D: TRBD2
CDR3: CASSPGTSGHQETQYF
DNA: TGTGCCAGCTCACCAGGGACTAGCGGGCACCAAGAGACCCAGTACTTC